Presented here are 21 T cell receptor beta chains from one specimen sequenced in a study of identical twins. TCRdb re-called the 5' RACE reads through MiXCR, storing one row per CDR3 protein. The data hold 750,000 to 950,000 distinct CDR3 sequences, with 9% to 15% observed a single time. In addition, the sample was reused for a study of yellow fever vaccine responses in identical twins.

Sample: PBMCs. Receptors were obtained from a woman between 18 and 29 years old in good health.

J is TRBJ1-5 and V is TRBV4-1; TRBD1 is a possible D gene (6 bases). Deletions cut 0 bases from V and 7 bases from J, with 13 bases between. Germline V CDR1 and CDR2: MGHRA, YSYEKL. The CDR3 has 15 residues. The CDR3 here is CASSQEQGWQQPQHF. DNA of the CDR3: TGCGCCAGCAGCCAAGAGCAGGGGTGGCAACAGCCCCAGCATTTT.

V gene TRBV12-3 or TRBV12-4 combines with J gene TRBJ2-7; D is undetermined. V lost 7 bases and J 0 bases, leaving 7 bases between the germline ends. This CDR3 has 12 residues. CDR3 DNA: TGTGCCAGCATGGTTGACTCCTACGAGCAGTACTTC. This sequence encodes CASMVDSYEQYF.

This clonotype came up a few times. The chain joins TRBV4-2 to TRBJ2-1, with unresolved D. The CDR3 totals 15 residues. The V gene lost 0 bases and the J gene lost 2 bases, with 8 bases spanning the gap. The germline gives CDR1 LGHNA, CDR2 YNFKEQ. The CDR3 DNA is TGTGCCAGCAGCCAAGAAACCTCGGCCTACAATGAGCAGTTCTTC. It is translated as CASSQETSAYNEQFF.

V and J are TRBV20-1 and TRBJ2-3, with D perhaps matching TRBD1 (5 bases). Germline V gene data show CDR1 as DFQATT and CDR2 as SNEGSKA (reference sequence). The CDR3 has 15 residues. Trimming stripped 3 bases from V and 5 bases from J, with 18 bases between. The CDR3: CSARERFWGGDTQYF. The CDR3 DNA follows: TGCAGTGCTAGGGAGAGGTTCTGGGGCGGAGATACGCAGTATTTT.

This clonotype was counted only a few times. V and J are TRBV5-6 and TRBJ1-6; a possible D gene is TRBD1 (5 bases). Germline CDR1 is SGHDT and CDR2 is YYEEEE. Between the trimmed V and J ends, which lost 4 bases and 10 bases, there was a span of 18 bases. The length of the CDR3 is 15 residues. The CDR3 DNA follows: TGTGCCAGCAGCCGCGGGACTTTTTCTAACTCACCCCTCCACTTT. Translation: CASSRGTFSNSPLHF.

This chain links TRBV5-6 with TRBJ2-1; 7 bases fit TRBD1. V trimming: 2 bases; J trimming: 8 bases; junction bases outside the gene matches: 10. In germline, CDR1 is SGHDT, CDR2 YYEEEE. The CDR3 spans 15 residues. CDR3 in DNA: TGTGCCAGCAGCTTTCTTAAGACAGGGTCCGATGAGCAGTTCTTC. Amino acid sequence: CASSFLKTGSDEQFF.

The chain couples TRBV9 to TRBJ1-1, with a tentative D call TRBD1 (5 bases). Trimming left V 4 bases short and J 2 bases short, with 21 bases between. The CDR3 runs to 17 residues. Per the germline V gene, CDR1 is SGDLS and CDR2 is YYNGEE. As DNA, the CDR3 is TGTGCCAGCAGCCCCAACCTGGGGGGGTTGCAAAACACTGAAGCTTTCTTT. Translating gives CASSPNLGGLQNTEAFF. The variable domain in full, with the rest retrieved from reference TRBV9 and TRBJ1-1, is DSGVTQTPKHLITATGQRVTLRCSPRSGDLSVYWYQQSLDQGLQFLIQYYNGEERAKGNILERFSAQQFPDLHSELNLSSLELGDSALYFCASSPNLGGLQNTEAFFGQGTRLTVV.

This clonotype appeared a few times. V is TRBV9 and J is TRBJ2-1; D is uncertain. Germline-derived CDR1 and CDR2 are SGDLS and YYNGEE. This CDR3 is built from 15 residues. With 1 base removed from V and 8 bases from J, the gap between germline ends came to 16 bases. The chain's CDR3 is CASSVNPGNLHEQFF. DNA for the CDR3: TGTGCCAGCAGCGTAAACCCTGGGAACCTCCATGAGCAGTTCTTC. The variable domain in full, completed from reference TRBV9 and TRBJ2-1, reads DSGVTQTPKHLITATGQRVTLRCSPRSGDLSVYWYQQSLDQGLQFLIQYYNGEERAKGNILERFSAQQFPDLHSELNLSSLELGDSALYFCASSVNPGNLHEQFFGPGTRLTVL.

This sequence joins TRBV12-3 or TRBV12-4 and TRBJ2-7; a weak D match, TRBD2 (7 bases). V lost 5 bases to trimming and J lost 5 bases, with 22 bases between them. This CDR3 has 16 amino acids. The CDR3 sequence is CASSRGAADTGHEQYV. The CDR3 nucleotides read TGTGCCAGCAGTCGGGGGGCTGCGGACACGGGGCACGAGCAGTACGTC.

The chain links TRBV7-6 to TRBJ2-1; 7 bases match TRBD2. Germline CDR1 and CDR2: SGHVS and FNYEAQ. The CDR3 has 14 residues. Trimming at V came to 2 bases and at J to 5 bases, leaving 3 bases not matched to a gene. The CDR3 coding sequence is TGTGCCAGCAGCTTATGGGCGGGAGACAATGAGCAGTTCTTC. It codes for CASSLWAGDNEQFF. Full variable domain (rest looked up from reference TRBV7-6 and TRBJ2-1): GAGVSQSPRYKVTKRGQDVALRCDPISGHVSLYWYRQALGQGPEFLTYFNYEAQQDKSGLPNDRFSAERPEGSISTLTIQRTEQRDSAMYRCASSLWAGDNEQFFGPGTRLTVL.

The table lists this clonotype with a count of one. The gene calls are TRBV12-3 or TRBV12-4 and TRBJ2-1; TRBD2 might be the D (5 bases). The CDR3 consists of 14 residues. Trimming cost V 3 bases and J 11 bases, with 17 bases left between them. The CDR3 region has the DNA TGTGCCAGCAGTTTTACTAGTGGAGGCCTAAAGCAGTTCTTC. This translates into CASSFTSGGLKQFF.

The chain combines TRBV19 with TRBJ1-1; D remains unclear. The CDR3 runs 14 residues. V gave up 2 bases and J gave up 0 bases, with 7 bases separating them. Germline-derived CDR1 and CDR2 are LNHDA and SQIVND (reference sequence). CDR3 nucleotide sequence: TGTGCCAGTAGTATACGCGGCTTGAACACTGAAGCTTTCTTT. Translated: CASSIRGLNTEAFF.

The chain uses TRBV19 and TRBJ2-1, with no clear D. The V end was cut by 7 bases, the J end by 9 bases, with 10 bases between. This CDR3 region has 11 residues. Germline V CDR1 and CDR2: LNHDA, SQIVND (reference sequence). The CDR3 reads CASKAFGEQFF. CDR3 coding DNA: TGTGCCAGTAAGGCTTTTGGTGAGCAGTTCTTC.

The DNA for the CDR3 is TGTGCCAGCAGCTTAGCTCTACCGGGACTAGCGGGAGAAAACACCGGGGAGCTGTTTTTT. Residues: CASSLALPGLAGENTGELFF. The V and J genes are TRBV7-8 and TRBJ2-2, with 14 positions matching TRBD2. This CDR3 has 20 amino acids. Per the germline V gene, CDR1 is SGHVS and CDR2 is FQNEAQ. V trimming: 0 bases; J trimming: 2 bases; junction bases outside the gene matches: 8.

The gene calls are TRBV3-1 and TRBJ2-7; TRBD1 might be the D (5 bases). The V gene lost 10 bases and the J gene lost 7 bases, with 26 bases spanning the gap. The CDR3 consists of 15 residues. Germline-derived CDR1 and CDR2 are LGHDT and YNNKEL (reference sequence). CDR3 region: CATTKQDIRTQEQYF. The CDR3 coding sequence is TGTGCCACCACCAAGCAGGACATTAGGACACAGGAGCAGTACTTC.

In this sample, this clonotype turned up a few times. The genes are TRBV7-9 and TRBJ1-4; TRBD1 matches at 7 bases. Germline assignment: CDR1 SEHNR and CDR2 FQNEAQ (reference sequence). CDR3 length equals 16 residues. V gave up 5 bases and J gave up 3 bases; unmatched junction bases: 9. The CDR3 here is CASSVRETGSNEKLFF. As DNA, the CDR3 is TGTGCCAGCAGCGTCCGGGAGACAGGGTCTAATGAAAAACTGTTTTTT.

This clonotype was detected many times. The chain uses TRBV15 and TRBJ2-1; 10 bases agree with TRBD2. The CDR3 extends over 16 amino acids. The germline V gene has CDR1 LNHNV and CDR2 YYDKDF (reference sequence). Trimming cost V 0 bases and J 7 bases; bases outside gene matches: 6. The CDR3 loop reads CATSRELLAGVNEQFF. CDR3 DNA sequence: TGTGCCACCAGCAGAGAGCTTCTAGCGGGAGTTAATGAGCAGTTCTTC.

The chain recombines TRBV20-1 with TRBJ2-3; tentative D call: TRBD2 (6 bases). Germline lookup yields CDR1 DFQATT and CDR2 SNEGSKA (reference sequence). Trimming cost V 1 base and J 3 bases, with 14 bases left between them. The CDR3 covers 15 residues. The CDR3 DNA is TGCAGTGCTAGAGCGACTAGGTCTTTAACAGATACGCAGTATTTT. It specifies CSARATRSLTDTQYF.

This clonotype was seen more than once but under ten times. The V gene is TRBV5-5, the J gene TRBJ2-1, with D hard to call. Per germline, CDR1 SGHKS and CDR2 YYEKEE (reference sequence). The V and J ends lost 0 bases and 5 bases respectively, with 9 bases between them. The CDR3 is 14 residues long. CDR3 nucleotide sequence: TGTGCCAGCAGCTTGGAAGGGTTCCACAATGAGCAGTTCTTC. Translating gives CASSLEGFHNEQFF. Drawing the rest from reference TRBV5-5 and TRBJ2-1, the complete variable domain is DAGVTQSPTHLIKTRGQQVTLRCSPISGHKSVSWYQQVLGQGPQFIFQYYEKEERGRGNFPDRFSARQFPNYSSELNVNALLLGDSALYLCASSLEGFHNEQFFGPGTRLTVL.

Here the CDR3 DNA reads TGTGCCACCAGTGCCCCGGGCGGTGAAGTTTACAATGAGCAGTTCTTC. Protein product: CATSAPGGEVYNEQFF. The V gene is TRBV24-1, the J gene TRBJ2-1; D is unresolved. With 5 bases removed from V and 4 bases from J, the gap between germline ends came to 17 bases. The CDR3 runs 16 residues. Germline V gene sequence: CDR1 KGHDR, CDR2 SFDVKD.

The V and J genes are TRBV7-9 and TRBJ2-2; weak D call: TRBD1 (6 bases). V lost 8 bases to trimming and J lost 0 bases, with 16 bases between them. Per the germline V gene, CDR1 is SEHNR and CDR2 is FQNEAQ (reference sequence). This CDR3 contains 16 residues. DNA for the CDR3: TGTGCCAGCCGAAAAACCGGGACATCGAACACCGGGGAGCTGTTTTTT. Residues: CASRKTGTSNTGELFF.